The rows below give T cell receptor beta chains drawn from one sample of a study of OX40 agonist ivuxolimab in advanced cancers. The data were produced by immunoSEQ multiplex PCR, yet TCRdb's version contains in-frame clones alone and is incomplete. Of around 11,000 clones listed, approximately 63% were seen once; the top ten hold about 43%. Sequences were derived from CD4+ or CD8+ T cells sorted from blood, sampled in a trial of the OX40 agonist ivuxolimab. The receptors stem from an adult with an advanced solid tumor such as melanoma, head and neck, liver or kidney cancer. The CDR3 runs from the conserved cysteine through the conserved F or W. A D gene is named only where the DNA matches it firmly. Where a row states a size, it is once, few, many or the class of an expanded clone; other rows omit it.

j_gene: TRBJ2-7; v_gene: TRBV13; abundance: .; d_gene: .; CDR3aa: CASSQVSTGSSYEQYF; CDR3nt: TGCGCCAGCAGCCAAGTGTCTACAGGGAGCTCCTACGAGCAGTACTTC
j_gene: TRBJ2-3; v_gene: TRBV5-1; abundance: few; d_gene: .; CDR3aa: CASSWTKPTDTQYF; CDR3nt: TGCGCCAGCAGCTGGACCAAGCCCACAGATACGCAGTATTTT
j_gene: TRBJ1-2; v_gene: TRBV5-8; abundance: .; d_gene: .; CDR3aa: CASSQHDRRHYGYTF; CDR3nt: TGTGCCAGCAGCCAACATGACAGGAGACACTATGGCTACACCTTC
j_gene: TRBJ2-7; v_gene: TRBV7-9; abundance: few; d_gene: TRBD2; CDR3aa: CASSFLAGGLKDHEQYF; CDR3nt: TGTGCCAGCAGCTTCCTAGCGGGAGGGTTAAAGGACCACGAGCAGTACTTC
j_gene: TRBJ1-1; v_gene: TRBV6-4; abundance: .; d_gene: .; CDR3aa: CASSEIPNTEAFF; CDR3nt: TGTGCCAGCAGTGAGATCCCGAACACTGAAGCTTTCTTT
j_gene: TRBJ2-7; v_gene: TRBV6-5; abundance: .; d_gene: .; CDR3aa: CASSYSSAAEQYF; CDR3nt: TGTGCCAGCAGTTATTCTTCCGCGGCGGAGCAGTACTTC
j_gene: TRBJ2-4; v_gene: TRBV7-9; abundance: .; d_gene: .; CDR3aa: CASSHGTAGIQYF; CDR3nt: TGTGCCAGCAGCCACGGGACCGCCGGAATTCAGTACTTC
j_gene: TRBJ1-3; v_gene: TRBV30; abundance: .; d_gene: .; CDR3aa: CAWKGLGNTIYF; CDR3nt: TGTGCCTGGAAGGGCCTTGGAAACACCATATATTTT
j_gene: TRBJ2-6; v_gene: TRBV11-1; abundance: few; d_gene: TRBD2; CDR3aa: CASSLLAGVKSSGANVLTF; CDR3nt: TGTGCCAGCAGCTTGCTAGCGGGAGTGAAATCCTCTGGGGCCAACGTCCTGACTTTC
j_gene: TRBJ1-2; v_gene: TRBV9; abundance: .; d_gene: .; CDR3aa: CASSTGAADYGYTF; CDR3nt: TGTGCCAGCAGCACCGGGGCTGCTGACTATGGCTACACCTTC
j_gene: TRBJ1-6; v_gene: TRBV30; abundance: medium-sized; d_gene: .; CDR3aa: CAWREDGWASPLHF; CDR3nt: TGTGCCTGGAGGGAGGACGGATGGGCTTCACCCCTCCACTTT
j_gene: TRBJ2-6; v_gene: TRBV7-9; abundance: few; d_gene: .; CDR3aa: CASSSGGANVLTF; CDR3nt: TGTGCCAGCAGTTCAGGTGGGGCCAACGTCCTGACTTTC
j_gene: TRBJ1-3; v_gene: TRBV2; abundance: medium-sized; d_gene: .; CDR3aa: CARERQDSGNTIYF; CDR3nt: TGTGCCAGGGAAAGACAGGACTCTGGAAACACCATATATTTT
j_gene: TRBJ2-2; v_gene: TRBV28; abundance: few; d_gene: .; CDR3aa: CASSLEELSAPGELFF; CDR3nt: TGTGCCAGCAGTTTAGAAGAACTCTCTGCCCCCGGGGAGCTGTTTTTT
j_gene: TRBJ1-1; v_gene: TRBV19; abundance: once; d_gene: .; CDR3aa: CASSIVENTEAFF; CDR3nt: TGTGCCAGTAGTATAGTCGAGAACACTGAAGCTTTCTTT
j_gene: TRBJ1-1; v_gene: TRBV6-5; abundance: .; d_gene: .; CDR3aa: CASSYSGRNTEAFF; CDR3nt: TGTGCCAGCAGTTACTCGGGACGGAACACTGAAGCTTTCTTT
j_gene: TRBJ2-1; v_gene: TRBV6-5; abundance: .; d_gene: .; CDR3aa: CASSTRAYEQFF; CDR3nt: TGTGCCAGCAGTACCAGGGCTTATGAGCAGTTCTTC
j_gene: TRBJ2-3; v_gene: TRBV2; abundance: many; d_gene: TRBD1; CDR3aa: CASSEALPVGTGATDTQYF; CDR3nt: TGTGCCAGCAGTGAAGCGCTTCCGGTCGGGACAGGGGCTACAGATACGCAGTATTTT
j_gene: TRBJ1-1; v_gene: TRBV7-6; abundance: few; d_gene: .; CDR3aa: CASSLMGAGSTEAFF; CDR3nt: TGTGCCAGCAGCTTAATGGGGGCGGGGAGCACTGAAGCTTTCTTT
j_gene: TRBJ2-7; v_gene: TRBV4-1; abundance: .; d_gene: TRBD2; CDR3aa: CASSQGGSGGSYEQYF; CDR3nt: TGCGCCAGCAGCCAAGGGGGTTCGGGGGGCTCCTACGAGCAGTACTTC
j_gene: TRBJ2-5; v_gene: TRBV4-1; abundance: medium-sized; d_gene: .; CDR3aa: CASSQVWNSQETQYF; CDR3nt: TGCGCCAGCAGCCAAGTGTGGAACTCCCAAGAGACCCAGTACTTC
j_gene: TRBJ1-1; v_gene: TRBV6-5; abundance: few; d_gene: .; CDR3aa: CASSPGNTEAFF; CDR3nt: TGTGCCAGCAGCCCAGGAAACACTGAAGCTTTCTTT
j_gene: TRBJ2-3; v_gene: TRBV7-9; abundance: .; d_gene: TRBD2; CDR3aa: CASSPPLRGSTDTQYF; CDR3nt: TGTGCCAGCAGCCCCCCACTGCGGGGGAGCACAGATACGCAGTATTTT
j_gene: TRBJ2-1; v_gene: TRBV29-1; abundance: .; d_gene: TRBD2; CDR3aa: CSVETSGTPGGEQFF; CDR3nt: TGCAGCGTTGAAACTAGCGGGACCCCTGGCGGTGAGCAGTTCTTC
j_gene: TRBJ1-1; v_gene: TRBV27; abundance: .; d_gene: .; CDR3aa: CASSLQRNTEAFF; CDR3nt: TGTGCCAGCAGTTTACAGAGGAACACTGAAGCTTTCTTT
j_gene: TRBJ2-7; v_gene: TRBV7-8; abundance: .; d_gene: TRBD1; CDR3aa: CASSLAPGQGYEQYF; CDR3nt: TGTGCCAGCAGCTTAGCGCCGGGACAGGGCTACGAGCAGTACTTC
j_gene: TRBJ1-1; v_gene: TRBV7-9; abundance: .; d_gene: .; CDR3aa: CASSLQNTEAFF; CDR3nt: TGTGCCAGCAGCTTGCAGAACACTGAAGCTTTCTTT
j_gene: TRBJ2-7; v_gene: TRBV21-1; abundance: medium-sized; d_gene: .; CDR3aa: CASSRHGNSSYEQYF; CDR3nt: TGTGCCAGCAGCCGCCATGGTAACAGCTCCTACGAGCAGTACTTC
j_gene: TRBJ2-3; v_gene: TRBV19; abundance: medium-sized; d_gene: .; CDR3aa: CASNLGLSDTQYF; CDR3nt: TGTGCCAGTAACTTGGGACTTTCAGATACGCAGTATTTT
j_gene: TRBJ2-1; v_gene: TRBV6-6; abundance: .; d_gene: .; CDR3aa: CASSYGAGNEQFF; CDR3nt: TGTGCCAGCAGTTACGGGGCGGGCAATGAGCAGTTCTTC
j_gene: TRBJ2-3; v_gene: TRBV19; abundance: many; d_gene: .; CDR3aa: CASSKLAADTQYF; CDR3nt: TGTGCCAGTAGTAAACTAGCCGCAGATACGCAGTATTTT
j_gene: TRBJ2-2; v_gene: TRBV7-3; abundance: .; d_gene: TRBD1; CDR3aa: CASSLGTGETGELFF; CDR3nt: TGTGCCAGCAGCTTAGGGACAGGGGAAACCGGGGAGCTGTTTTTT
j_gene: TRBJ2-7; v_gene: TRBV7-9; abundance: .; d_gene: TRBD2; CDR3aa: CASSLLLGGSYEQYF; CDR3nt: TGTGCCAGCAGCTTATTGTTGGGGGGGTCCTACGAGCAGTACTTC
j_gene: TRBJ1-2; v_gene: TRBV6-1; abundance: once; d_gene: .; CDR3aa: CASSDDSYGYTF; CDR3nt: TGTGCCAGCAGTGACGACAGCTATGGCTACACCTTC
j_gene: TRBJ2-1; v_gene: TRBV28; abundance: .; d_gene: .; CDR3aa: CASTSEGHYNEQFF; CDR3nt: TGTGCCAGCACTTCGGAGGGGCACTACAATGAGCAGTTCTTC
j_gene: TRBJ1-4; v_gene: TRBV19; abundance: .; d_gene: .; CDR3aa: CASRWDEKLFF; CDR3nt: TGTGCCAGTAGGTGGGATGAAAAACTGTTTTTT
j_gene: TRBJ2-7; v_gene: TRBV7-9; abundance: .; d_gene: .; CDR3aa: CASSFHRDGSYEQYF; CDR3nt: TGTGCCAGCAGCTTTCACCGGGACGGGTCCTACGAGCAGTACTTC
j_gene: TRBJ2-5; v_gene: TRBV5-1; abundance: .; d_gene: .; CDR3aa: CASSPEPGLGTQYF; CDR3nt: TGCGCCAGCAGCCCTGAACCAGGTCTTGGGACCCAGTACTTC
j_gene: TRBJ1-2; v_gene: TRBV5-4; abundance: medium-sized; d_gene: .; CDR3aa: CASSQHDRRHYGYTF; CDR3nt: TGTGCCAGCAGCCAACATGACAGGAGACACTATGGCTACACCTTC
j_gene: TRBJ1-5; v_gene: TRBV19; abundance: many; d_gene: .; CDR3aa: CASSMNRDYSNQPQHF; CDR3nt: TGTGCCAGTAGTATGAACAGGGATTATAGCAATCAGCCCCAGCATTTT
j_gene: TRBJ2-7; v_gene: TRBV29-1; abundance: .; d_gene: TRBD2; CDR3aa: CSVEETTSGEQYF; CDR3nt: TGCAGCGTTGAGGAAACGACTAGCGGCGAGCAGTACTTC
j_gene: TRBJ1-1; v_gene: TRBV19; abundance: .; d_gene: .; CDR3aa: CASNLAGTEAFF; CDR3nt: TGTGCCAGTAACCTTGCGGGGACTGAAGCTTTCTTT
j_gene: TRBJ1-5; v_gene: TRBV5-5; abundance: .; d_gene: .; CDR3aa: CASSPNTGINQPQHF; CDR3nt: TGTGCCAGCAGCCCAAATACGGGGATCAATCAGCCCCAGCATTTT
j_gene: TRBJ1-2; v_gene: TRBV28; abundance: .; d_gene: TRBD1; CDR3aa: CASRTGQGYGYTF; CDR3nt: TGTGCCAGCAGGACGGGACAGGGCTATGGCTACACCTTC
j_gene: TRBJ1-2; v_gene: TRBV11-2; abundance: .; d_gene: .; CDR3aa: CASSAGARSNYGYTF; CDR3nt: TGTGCCAGCAGCGCAGGGGCACGGTCTAACTATGGCTACACCTTC
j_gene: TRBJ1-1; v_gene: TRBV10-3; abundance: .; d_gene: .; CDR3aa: CAISESRTAEAFF; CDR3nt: TGTGCCATCAGTGAGTCTCGGACAGCTGAAGCTTTCTTT
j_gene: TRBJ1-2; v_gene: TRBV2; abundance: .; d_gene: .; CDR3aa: CASRPISGGYTF; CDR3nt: TGTGCCAGCCGCCCCATTTCTGGAGGCTACACCTTC
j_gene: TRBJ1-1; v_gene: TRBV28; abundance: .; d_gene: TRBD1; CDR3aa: CASRAGTGPFPNTEAFF; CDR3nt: TGTGCCAGCAGGGCCGGGACAGGGCCCTTCCCGAACACTGAAGCTTTCTTT
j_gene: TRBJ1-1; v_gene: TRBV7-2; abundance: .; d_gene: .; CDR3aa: CASSLDRHTNTEAFF; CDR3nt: TGTGCCAGCAGCTTAGATCGCCACACGAACACTGAAGCTTTCTTT
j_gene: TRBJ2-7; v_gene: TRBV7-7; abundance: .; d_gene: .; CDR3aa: CASSPHWGREQYF; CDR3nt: TGTGCTAGCAGCCCCCACTGGGGACGAGAGCAGTACTTC
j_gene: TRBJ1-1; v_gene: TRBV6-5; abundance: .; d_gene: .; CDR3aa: CASSWGGTEAFF; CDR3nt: TGTGCCAGCAGTTGGGGGGGCACTGAAGCTTTCTTT
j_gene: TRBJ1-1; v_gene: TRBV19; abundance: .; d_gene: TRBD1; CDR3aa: CASSSRTGGNAEAFF; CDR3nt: TGTGCCAGTAGTTCCAGGACAGGGGGGAACGCTGAAGCTTTCTTT
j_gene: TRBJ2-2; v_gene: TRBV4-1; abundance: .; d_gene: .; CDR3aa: CASSQFVQTGELFF; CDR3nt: TGCGCCAGCAGCCAATTCGTTCAGACCGGGGAGCTGTTTTTT
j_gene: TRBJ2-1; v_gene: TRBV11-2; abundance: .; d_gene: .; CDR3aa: CASSLPGTRSNNEQFF; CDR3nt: TGTGCCAGCAGCTTACCCGGGACAAGATCAAACAATGAGCAGTTCTTC
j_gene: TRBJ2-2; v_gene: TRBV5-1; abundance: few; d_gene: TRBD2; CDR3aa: CASSPTSGRISGELFF; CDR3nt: TGCGCCAGCAGCCCTACTAGCGGGAGGATTTCGGGGGAGCTGTTTTTT
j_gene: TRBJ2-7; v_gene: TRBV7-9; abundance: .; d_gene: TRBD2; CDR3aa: CASSLVGERGSYEQYF; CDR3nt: TGTGCCAGCAGCTTAGTAGGCGAGCGGGGCTCCTACGAGCAGTACTTC
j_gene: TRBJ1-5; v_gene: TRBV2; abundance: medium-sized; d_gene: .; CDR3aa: CASSVEYSQPQHF; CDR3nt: TGTGCCAGCAGTGTCGAATATTCTCAGCCCCAGCATTTT